This entry features one T cell receptor (beta chain) sequence. Its cognate antigen is unknown. The CDR3 contains 12 residues. Per germline, CDR1 LGHNA and CDR2 YNFKEQ. V lost 1 base to trimming and J lost 7 bases, with 7 bases between them. This entry comes from a study of cytomegalovirus exposure and HLA in healthy donors. Study results and limitations: It was found in a later analysis that first-cohort TCR clusters tended to co-occur in the 90 to 150 validation repertoires.

Profiling relied on immunoSEQ multiplex PCR, and the TCRdb table lists in-frame clones only, not all of them. The sample contains 250,000 or so clones, around 87% of which appear only once. Sequenced input: PBMCs. This receptor was obtained from a woman aged 18-29 years in good health and CMV-seronegative. The rearrangement joins TRBV4-2 to TRBJ1-2, with D uncertain. The CDR3 protein is CASSQGVSGYTF. The CDR3 coding sequence is TGTGCCAGCAGCCAAGGCGTCTCTGGCTACACCTTC.